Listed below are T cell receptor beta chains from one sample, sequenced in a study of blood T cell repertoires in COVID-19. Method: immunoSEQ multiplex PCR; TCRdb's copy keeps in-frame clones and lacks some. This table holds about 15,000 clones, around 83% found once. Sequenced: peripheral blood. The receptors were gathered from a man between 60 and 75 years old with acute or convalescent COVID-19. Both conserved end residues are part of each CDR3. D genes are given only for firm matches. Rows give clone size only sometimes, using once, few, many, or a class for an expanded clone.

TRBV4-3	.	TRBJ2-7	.	CASSQVWASGEQYF	TGCGCCAGCAGCCAAGTGTGGGCGTCAGGCGAGCAGTACTTC
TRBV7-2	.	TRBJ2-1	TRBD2	CASSLTSGGLRNEQFF	TGTGCCAGCAGCCTAACTAGCGGGGGGTTGAGGAATGAGCAGTTCTTC
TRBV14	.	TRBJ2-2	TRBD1	CASSPPTGPDPSGELFF	TGTGCCAGCAGCCCCCCGACAGGGCCGGACCCGTCCGGGGAGCTGTTTTTT
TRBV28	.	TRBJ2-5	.	CASSDTGKETQYF	TGTGCCAGCAGTGATACAGGGAAAGAGACCCAGTACTTC
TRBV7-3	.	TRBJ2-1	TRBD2	CASSLSSGAYNEQFF	TGTGCCAGCAGCTTAAGTAGCGGGGCCTACAATGAGCAGTTCTTC
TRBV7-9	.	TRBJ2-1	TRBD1	CASSLLRGILGQGKNEQFF	TGTGCCAGCAGCTTGTTGAGGGGAATTTTGGGACAGGGAAAAAATGAGCAGTTCTTC
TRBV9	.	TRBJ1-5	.	CASSVGGSQPQHF	TGTGCCAGCAGCGTTGGAGGGTCTCAGCCCCAGCATTTT
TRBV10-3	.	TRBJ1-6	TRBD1	CASRGQGQPSYNSPLHF	TGTGCCAGCAGGGGACAGGGTCAACCCTCCTATAATTCACCCCTCCACTTT
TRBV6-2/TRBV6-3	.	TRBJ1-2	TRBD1	CASSGDRGGDGYTF	TGTGCCAGCAGTGGTGACAGGGGCGGGGATGGCTACACCTTC
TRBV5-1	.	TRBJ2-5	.	CASGGETQYF	TGCGCCAGCGGAGGGGAGACCCAGTACTTC
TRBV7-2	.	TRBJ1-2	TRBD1	CASSSSAPTGGIYGYTF	TGTGCCAGCAGCTCCTCTGCCCCCACAGGGGGGATCTATGGCTACACCTTC
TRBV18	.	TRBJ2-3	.	CASSPSNGDTQYF	TGTGCCAGCTCACCATCCAACGGAGATACGCAGTATTTT
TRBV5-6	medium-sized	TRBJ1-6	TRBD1	CASSPGQGLPPLHF	TGTGCCAGCAGCCCGGGACAGGGCTTGCCACCCCTCCACTTT
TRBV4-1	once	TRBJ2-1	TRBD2	CASSPELAGASVNEQFF	TGCGCCAGCAGCCCTGAACTAGCGGGGGCCTCAGTAAATGAGCAGTTCTTC